This TCR beta chain was captured by sequencing in a study of blood T cell repertoires in COVID-19. Across the whole study: Samples taken during acute and convalescent COVID-19 were collected in the United States, Italy and Spain. The cDNA or gDNA used as material had been derived from T cells, B-cell-depleted T cells, or PBMCs.

CDR3 length equals 16 residues. With V trimmed by 6 bases and J by 1 base, 11 bases remained unmatched. The germline V gene has CDR1 KGHSH and CDR2 LQKENI. Under the authors' procedure: Estimation of nucleated cell counts was performed using reference gene primer amplification. Repertoires were generated with immunoSEQ multiplex PCR, while TCRdb's copy carries only in-frame clones and drops some. The D gene and trimming were derived from the DNA, and the V and J assignments and clone size from that table. The sample contains more than 150,000 clones, roughly 80% of which appear only once. The clonotype originates from an elderly woman with acute or convalescent COVID-19. The material sequenced was peripheral blood. The chain has TRBV18 and TRBJ2-7, with 8 bases aligning to TRBD1. This CDR3 is CASSRSGTGLSYEQYF. The CDR3, as DNA: TGTGCCAGCTCGCGATCCGGGACAGGCCTTTCCTACGAGCAGTACTTC.